Sequencing of this TCR beta chain was carried out in a study of T-cell memory formation after mild COVID-19. This clonotype was found many times. Its antigen is undetermined. Study conclusions and caveats: Still unconfirmed is whether the second-wave clones peaking on day 37 recognized SARS-CoV-2. CM and EM subsets held most contracting CD4+ clones; EMRA held CD8+ ones.

TCRdb ran MiXCR on the 5' RACE reads and lists one entry per CDR3 protein. This table has 350,000 to 500,000 distinct CDR3 sequences, 20% appearing once. The TCR comes from an adult woman who had mild COVID-19 (a few samples of this study predate the infection). Cell type and time point are not known. The sample consisted of PBMCs or a T cell subset sorted from them (not recorded which).

CDR3: CASSPTDRQFYEQYF. CDR3 nucleotides: TGTGCCAGCTCACCAACGGACAGGCAATTCTACGAGCAGTACTTC. V gene TRBV18 combines with J gene TRBJ2-7, with 7 bases lining up with TRBD1. This CDR3 has 15 amino acids. The V segment lost 2 bases and the J segment 3 bases; nucleotides outside the gene matches: 7. The V gene's germline CDR1 is KGHSH and CDR2 LQKENI. Drawing the rest from reference TRBV18 and TRBJ2-7, the complete variable domain is NAGVMQNPRHLVRRRGQEARLRCSPMKGHSHVYWYRQLPEEGLKFMVYLQKENIIDESGMPKERFSAEFPKEGPSILRIQQVVRGDSAAYFCASSPTDRQFYEQYFGPGTRLTVT.